This T cell receptor (beta chain) was profiled in a study of control samples from healthy donors and cancer patients. TCRdb keeps only in-frame clones here, not all; method: immunoSEQ multiplex PCR. The sample lists around 140,000 clones; less than 95% were seen once. CDR3 length: 17 residues. J was trimmed by 6 bases and V by 3 bases; bases with no gene match: 11. Germline CDR1 is MDHEN and CDR2 is SYDVKM. This TCR was sampled from a man between 18 and 29 years old in good health. What was sequenced was blood. This chain joins TRBV28 and TRBJ2-1, with TRBD2 matching over 10 bases. Here the CDR3 DNA reads TGTGCCAGCAGTTTTCGGAAAATAGCGGGGGGCCCCAATGAGCAGTTCTTC. Its protein is CASSFRKIAGGPNEQFF.